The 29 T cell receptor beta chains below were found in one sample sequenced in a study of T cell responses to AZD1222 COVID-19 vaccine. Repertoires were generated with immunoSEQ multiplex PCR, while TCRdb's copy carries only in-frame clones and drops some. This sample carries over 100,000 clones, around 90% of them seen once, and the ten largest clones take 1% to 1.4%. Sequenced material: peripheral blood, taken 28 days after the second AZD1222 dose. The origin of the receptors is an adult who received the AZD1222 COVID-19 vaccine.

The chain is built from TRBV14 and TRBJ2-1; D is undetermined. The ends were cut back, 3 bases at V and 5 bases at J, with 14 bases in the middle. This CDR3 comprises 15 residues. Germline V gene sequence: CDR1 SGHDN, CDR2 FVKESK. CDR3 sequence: CASSHYVVGDNEQFF. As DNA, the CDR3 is TGTGCCAGCAGCCACTACGTAGTTGGGGACAATGAGCAGTTCTTC.

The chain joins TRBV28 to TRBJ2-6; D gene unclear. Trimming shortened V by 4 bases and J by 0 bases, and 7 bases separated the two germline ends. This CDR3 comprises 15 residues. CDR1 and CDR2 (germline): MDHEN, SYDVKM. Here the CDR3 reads CASSSPSSGANVLTF. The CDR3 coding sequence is TGTGCCAGCAGTTCCCCAAGCTCTGGGGCCAACGTCCTGACTTTC. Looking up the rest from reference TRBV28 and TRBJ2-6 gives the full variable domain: DVKVTQSSRYLVKRTGEKVFLECVQDMDHENMFWYRQDPGLGLRLIYFSYDVKMKEKGDIPEGYSVSREKKERFSLILESASTNQTSMYLCASSSPSSGANVLTFGAGSRLTVL.

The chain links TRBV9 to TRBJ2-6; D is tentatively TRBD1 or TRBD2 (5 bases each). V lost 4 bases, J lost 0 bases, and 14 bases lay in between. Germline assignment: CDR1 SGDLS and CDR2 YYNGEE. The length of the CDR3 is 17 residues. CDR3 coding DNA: TGTGCCAGCAGCTTAAGGGACCACCGCTCTGGGGCCAACGTCCTGACTTTC. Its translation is CASSLRDHRSGANVLTF.

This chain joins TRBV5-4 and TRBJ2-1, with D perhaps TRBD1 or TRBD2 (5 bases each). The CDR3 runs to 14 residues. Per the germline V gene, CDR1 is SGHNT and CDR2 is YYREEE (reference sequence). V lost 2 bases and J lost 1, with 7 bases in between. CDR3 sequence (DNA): TGTGCCAGCAGCTTAGAGGGGTCCTACAATGAGCAGTTCTTC. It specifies CASSLEGSYNEQFF. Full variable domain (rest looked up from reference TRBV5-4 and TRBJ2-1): ETGVTQSPTHLIKTRGQQVTLRCSSQSGHNTVSWYQQALGQGPQFIFQYYREEENGRGNFPPRFSGLQFPNYSSELNVNALELDDSALYLCASSLEGSYNEQFFGPGTRLTVL.

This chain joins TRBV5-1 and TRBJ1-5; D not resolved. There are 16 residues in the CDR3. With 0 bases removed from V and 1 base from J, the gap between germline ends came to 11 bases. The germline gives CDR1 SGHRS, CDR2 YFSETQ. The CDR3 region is CASSLDPAGSNQPQHF. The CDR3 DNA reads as TGCGCCAGCAGCTTGGACCCGGCGGGGAGCAATCAGCCCCAGCATTTT.

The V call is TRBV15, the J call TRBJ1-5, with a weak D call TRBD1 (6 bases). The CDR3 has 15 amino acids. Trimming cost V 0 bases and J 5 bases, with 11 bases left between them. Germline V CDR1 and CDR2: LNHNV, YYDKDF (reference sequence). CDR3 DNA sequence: TGTGCCACCAGCAGAGATCCGGCAGGGGATCAGCCCCAGCATTTT. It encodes CATSRDPAGDQPQHF.

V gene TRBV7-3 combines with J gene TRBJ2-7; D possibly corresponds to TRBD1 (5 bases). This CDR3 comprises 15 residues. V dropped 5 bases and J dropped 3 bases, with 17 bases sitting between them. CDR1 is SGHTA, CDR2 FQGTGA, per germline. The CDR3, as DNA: TGTGCCAGCAGCCCCACCAGGGCGCTAGTCTACGAGCAGTACTTC. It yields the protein CASSPTRALVYEQYF.

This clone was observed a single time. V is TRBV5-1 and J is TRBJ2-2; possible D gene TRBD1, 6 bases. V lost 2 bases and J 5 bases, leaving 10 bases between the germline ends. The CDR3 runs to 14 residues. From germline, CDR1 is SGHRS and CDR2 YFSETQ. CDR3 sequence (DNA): TGCGCCAGCAGCTTTTTGACAGGAACCGGGGAGCTGTTTTTT. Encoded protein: CASSFLTGTGELFF.

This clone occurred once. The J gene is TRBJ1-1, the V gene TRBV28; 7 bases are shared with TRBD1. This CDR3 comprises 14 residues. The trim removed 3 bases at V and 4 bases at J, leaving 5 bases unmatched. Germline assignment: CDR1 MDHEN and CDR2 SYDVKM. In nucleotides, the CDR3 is TGTGCCAGCAGTTTCGAGAGGGGGCTCACTGAAGCTTTCTTT. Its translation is CASSFERGLTEAFF.

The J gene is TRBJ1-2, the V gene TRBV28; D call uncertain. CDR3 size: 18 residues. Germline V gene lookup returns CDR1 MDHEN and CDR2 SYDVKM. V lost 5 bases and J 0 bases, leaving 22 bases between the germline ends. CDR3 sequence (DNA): TGTGCCAGCAGTCCCTACCCAACAGTAATATTAGCTAACTATGGCTACACCTTC. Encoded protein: CASSPYPTVILANYGYTF.

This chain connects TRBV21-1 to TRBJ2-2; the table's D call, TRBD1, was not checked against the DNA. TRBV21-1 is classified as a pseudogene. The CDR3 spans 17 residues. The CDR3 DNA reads TGTGCCAGCAGCAAAAGGAGGGGGCTCGTATCCACCGGGGAGCTGTTTTTT. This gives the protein CASSKRRGLVSTGELFF.

The CDR3 DNA sequence: TGCGCCAGCAGCTTTTGGGGAGAGTGGGCGAATGAGCAGTTCTTC. This encodes CASSFWGEWANEQFF. The chain combines TRBV5-1 with TRBJ2-1; D is possibly TRBD2 (5 bases). Trimming pared 2 bases from V and 7 bases from J, leaving 16 bases between. This CDR3 spans 15 amino acids. Germline V lookup: CDR1 SGHRS, CDR2 YFSETQ.

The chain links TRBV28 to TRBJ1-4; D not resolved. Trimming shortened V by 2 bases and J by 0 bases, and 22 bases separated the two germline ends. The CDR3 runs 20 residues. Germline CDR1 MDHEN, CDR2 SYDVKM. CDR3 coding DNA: TGTGCCAGCAGTTTAGGCTTTATCACGGACTGGGTTGCAACTAATGAAAAACTGTTTTTT. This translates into CASSLGFITDWVATNEKLFF.

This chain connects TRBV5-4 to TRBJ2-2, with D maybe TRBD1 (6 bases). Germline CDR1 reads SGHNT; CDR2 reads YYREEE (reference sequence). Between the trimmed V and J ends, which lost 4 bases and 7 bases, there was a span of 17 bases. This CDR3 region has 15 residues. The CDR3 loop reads CASSPRSGAVGELFF. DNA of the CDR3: TGTGCCAGCAGCCCTCGGTCAGGGGCAGTCGGGGAGCTGTTTTTT.

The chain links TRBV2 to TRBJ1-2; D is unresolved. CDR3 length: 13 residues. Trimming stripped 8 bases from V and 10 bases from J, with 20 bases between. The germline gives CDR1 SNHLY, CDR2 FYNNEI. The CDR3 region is CASRENSDQTYTF. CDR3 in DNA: TGTGCCAGCCGGGAGAATTCAGACCAAACCTACACCTTC. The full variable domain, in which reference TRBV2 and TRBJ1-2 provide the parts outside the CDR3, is EPEVTQTPSHQVTQMGQEVILRCVPISNHLYFYWYRQILGQKVEFLVSFYNNEISEKSEIFDDQFSVERPDGSNFTLKIRSTKLEDSAMYFCASRENSDQTYTFGSGTRLTVV.

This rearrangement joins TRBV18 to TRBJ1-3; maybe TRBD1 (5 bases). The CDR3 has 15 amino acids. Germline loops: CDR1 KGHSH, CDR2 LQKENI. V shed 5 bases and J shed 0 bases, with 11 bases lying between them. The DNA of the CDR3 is TGTGCCAGCTCAGGGACGCCAACCTCTGGAAACACCATATATTTT. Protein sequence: CASSGTPTSGNTIYF. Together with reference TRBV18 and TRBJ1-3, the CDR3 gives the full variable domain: NAGVMQNPRHLVRRRGQEARLRCSPMKGHSHVYWYRQLPEEGLKFMVYLQKENIIDESGMPKERFSAEFPKEGPSILRIQQVVRGDSAAYFCASSGTPTSGNTIYFGEGSWLTVV.

The DNA for the CDR3 is TGTGCCAGCAGTATGATTGGGGGTGAGACTGAAGCTTTCTTT. Translating it yields CASSMIGGETEAFF. The chain recombines TRBV6-5 with TRBJ1-1; tentative D call: TRBD1 (5 bases). Trimming stripped 5 bases from V and 5 bases from J, with 15 bases between. Germline V gene lookup returns CDR1 MNHEY and CDR2 SVGAGI. The CDR3 has 14 residues.

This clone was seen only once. The CDR3 spells CAWSVARLQQPQHF. In nucleotides, the CDR3 is TGTGCCTGGAGTGTGGCTCGGCTCCAGCAGCCCCAGCATTTT. The chain is built from TRBV30 and TRBJ1-5; no clear D. The V gene lost 0 bases and the J gene lost 7 bases, with 13 bases spanning the gap. The CDR3 runs 14 residues. Germline CDR1 is GTSNPN and CDR2 is SVGIG (reference sequence). Looking up the rest from reference TRBV30 and TRBJ1-5 gives the full variable domain: SQTIHQWPATLVQPVGSPLSLECTVEGTSNPNLYWYRQAAGRGLQLLFYSVGIGQISSEVPQNLSASRPQDRQFILSSKKLLLSDSGFYLCAWSVARLQQPQHFGDGTRLSIL.

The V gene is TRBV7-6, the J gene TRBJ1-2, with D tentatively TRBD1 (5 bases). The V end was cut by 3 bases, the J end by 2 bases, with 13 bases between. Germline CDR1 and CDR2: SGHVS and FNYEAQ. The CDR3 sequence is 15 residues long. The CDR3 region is CASSLTGTENYGYTF. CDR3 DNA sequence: TGTGCCAGCAGCTTGACCGGGACGGAGAACTATGGCTACACCTTC.

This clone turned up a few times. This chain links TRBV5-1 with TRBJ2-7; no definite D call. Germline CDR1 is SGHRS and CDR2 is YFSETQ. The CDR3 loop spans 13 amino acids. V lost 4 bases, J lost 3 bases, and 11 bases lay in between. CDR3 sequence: CASSVGPSYEQYF. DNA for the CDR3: TGCGCCAGCAGCGTGGGCCCGAGCTACGAGCAGTACTTC. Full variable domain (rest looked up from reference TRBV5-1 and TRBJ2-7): KAGVTQTPRYLIKTRGQQVTLSCSPISGHRSVSWYQQTPGQGLQFLFEYFSETQRNKGNFPGRFSGRQFSNSRSEMNVSTLELGDSALYLCASSVGPSYEQYFGPGTRLTVT.

The CDR3 spells CASSDSGARGNTIYF. The CDR3 nucleotides read TGTGCCAGCAGTGATTCAGGGGCCAGGGGAAACACCATATATTTT. The chain joins TRBV2 to TRBJ1-3, with a tentative D call TRBD1 (6 bases). V lost 3 bases, J lost 4 bases, and 13 bases lay in between. Germline lookup yields CDR1 SNHLY and CDR2 FYNNEI. This CDR3 is built from 15 residues.

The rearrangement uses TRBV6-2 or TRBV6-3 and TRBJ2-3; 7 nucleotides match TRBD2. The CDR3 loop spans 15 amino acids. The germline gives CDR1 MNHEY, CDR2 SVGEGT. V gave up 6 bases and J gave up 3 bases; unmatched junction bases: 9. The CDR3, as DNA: TGTGCCAGCAGCCCCGGGACTAAGGATACAGATACGCAGTATTTT. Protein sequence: CASSPGTKDTDTQYF.

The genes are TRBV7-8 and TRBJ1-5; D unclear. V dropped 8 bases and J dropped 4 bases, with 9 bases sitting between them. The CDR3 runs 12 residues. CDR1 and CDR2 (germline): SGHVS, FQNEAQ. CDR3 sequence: CASGEGNQPQHF. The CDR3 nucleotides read TGTGCCAGCGGTGAGGGAAATCAGCCCCAGCATTTT. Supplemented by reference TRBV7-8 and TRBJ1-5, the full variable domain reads GAGVSQSPRYKVAKRGQDVALRCDPISGHVSLFWYQQALGQGPEFLTYFQNEAQLDKSGLPSDRFFAERPEGSVSTLKIQRTQQEDSAVYLCASGEGNQPQHFGDGTRLSIL.

In DNA, the CDR3 is TGTGCCAGCAACCGGGACCCCAATCAGCCCCAGCATTTT. Translation gives CASNRDPNQPQHF. This chain connects TRBV2 to TRBJ1-5, with D possibly being TRBD1 (5 bases). The V end was cut by 7 bases, the J end by 3 bases, with 10 bases between. The germline gives CDR1 SNHLY, CDR2 FYNNEI. The CDR3 runs to 13 residues.

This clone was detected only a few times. CDR3 sequence (DNA): TGTGCCAGCAGCGTAGAAGGGCTAGAGACCCAGTACTTC. Its translation is CASSVEGLETQYF. This chain joins TRBV9 and TRBJ2-5; no clear D. CDR1 and CDR2 (germline): SGDLS, YYNGEE. V lost 0 bases and J 4 bases, leaving 7 bases between the germline ends. There are 13 residues in the CDR3.

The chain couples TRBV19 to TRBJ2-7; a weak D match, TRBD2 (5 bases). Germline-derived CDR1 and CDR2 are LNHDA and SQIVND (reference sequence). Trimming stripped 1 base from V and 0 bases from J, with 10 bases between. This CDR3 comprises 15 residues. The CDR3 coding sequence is TGTGCCAGTAGTATAGGGACTCCGGTCTCCTACGAGCAGTACTTC. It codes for CASSIGTPVSYEQYF.

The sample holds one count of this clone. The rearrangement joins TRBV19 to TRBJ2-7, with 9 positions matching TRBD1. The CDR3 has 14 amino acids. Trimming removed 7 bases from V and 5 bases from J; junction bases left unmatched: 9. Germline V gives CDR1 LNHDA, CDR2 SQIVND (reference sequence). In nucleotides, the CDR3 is TGTGCCAGTACCCAACCGGGACAGGGAAACGAGCAGTACTTC. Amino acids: CASTQPGQGNEQYF.

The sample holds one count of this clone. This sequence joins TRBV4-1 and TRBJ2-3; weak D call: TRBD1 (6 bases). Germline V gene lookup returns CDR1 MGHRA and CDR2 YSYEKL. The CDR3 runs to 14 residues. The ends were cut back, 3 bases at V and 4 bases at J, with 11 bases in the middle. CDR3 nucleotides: TGCGCCAGCAGCCAGGACAGAGTCGCAGATACGCAGTATTTT. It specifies CASSQDRVADTQYF.

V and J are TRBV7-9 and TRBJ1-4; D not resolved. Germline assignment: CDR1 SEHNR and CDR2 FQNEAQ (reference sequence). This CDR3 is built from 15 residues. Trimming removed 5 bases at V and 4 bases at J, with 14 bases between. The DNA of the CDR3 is TGTGCCAGCAGCACCGCCCGCGGGGTTAATGAAAAACTGTTTTTT. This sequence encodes CASSTARGVNEKLFF.